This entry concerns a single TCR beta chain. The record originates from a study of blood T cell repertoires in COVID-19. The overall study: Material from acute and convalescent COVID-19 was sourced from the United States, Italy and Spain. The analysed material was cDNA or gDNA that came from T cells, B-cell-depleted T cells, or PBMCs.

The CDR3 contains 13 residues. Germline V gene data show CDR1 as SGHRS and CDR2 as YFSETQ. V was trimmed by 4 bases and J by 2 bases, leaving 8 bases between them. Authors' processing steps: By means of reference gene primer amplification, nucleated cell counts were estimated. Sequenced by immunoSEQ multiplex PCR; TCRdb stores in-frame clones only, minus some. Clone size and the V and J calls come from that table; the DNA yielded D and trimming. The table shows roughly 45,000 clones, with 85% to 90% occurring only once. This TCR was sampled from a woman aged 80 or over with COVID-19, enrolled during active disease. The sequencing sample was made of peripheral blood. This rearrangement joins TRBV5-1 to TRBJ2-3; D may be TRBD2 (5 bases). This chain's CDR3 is CASSPDFTDTQYF. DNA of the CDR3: TGCGCCAGCAGCCCGGACTTCACAGATACGCAGTATTTT.